This TCR beta chain stems from a study of beta chain bispecific antibodies for T cell cancers. About the research overall: Healthy donor T cells cocultured with leukemia lines and bispecific antibodies. Surface TRBV12 (TRBV12-3) was on Jurkat, TRBV5-5 on HPB-ALL.

Per the germline V gene, CDR1 is MDHEN and CDR2 is SYDVKM. The CDR3 covers 12 residues. This clonotype was detected ten times or more. What it recognizes is unknown. One junction end does not reproduce the germline sequence, and a read error may be involved. TCRdb processed the 5' RACE reads anew with MiXCR; each CDR3 protein has one entry. This repertoire shows 15,000 to 20,000 distinct CDR3 sequences, 2% to 2.5% found once; its top ten account for 6.5% to 8.5%. Either OKT3 anti-CD3 antibody or CD3/CD28 beads expanded T cells from blood mononuclear cells over roughly three days. IL-2 (roughly 90 IU/ml) and IL-7 (roughly 5 ng/ml) supported the T cell cultures. Cocultures held around 5 x 10^4 normal T cells, around 5 x 10^4 targets, and bispecific antibody. Study findings and constraints: Most targeted TRBV signal came from the leukemia cell line cells, not normal T cells.

Sequencing was carried out using healthy donor T cells cultured with leukemia cells. The source of this sequence is a human donor in good health. Some clones in this sample may be carry-over from other donors' samples. The V call is TRBV28, the J call TRBJ2-7; possible D gene TRBD1, 6 bases. CDR3 sequence: CAPERTAYEQHF. As DNA, the CDR3 is TGTGCCCCCGAAAGGACAGCATACGAGCAGCACTTC.